This entry lists 6 T cell receptor beta chains sequenced from one sample in a study of regulatory T cells in long-lasting Graves disease. Arm-PCR of CDR3 regions and iRepertoire HTBI primers were the basis on which TCR beta libraries were built. MiXCR, run by TCRdb on the multiplex PCR reads, gives a single entry per CDR3 protein. The repertoire holds under 250,000 distinct CDR3 sequences, approximately 18% seen once, with roughly 10% in the top ten. The time point here: newly diagnosed GD, antithyroid drugs for less than 3 months. Making the TCR library involved RNA that had been extracted from PBMCs. A further study also used this sample, focusing on T cells in Graves' hyperthyroidism and ophthalmopathy.

The specimen was peripheral blood mononuclear cells (PBMCs), collected at new diagnosis, from a patient treated with antithyroid drugs. Receptors originate from a woman aged 25-40 years with Graves disease.

The rearrangement joins TRBV27 to TRBJ2-7, with 10 positions matching TRBD1. The CDR3 is 15 amino acids. Trimming took 3 bases from V and 5 from J; bases not matched to a gene: 7. The germline CDR1 and CDR2 sequences are MNHEY and SMNVEV (reference sequence). The CDR3 loop reads CASSFTLGTGDEQYF. In DNA form, the CDR3 reads TGTGCCAGCAGTTTCACTCTTGGGACAGGGGACGAGCAGTACTTC.

Many counts were recorded for this clonotype. The genes are TRBV20-1 and TRBJ1-1, with TRBD1 as a possible D gene (6 bases). CDR3 length equals 12 residues. Germline assignment: CDR1 DFQATT and CDR2 SNEGSKA (reference sequence). The V gene lost 4 bases and the J gene lost 5 bases, with 11 bases spanning the gap. In DNA form, the CDR3 reads TGCAGTGCTACGGACAGAGGGACTGAAGCTTTCTTT. Encoded protein: CSATDRGTEAFF.

This clonotype showed up many times. The V gene is TRBV11-3, the J gene TRBJ2-7, with 7 bases that match TRBD2. This CDR3 is 12 amino acids long. The germline V gene has CDR1 SGHNT and CDR2 YENEEA. The J segment lost 6 bases and the V segment lost 7 bases, leaving 6 bases of the junction unmatched. The CDR3 is CASTESGVEQYF. The DNA for the CDR3 is TGTGCCAGCACCGAGAGCGGGGTCGAGCAGTACTTC.

This clonotype was observed many times. The V gene is TRBV2, the J gene TRBJ1-3, with D hard to call. Trimming pared 10 bases from V and 1 base from J, leaving 8 bases between. The V gene's germline CDR1 is SNHLY and CDR2 FYNNEI. This CDR3 contains 12 residues. For the CDR3, the DNA is TGTGCCAACCAGGATTCTGGAAACACCATATATTTT. This codes for CANQDSGNTIYF.

This clonotype was detected many times. This chain connects TRBV2 to TRBJ2-1; no firm D call. This CDR3 has 12 residues. Germline V gives CDR1 SNHLY, CDR2 FYNNEI. Trimming took 2 bases from V and 5 from J, leaving 4 bases between them. The CDR3 DNA sequence: TGTGCCAGCAGTGAATGGAACAATGAGCAGTTCTTC. Protein product: CASSEWNNEQFF. Supplemented by reference TRBV2 and TRBJ2-1, the full variable domain reads EPEVTQTPSHQVTQMGQEVILRCVPISNHLYFYWYRQILGQKVEFLVSFYNNEISEKSEIFDDQFSVERPDGSNFTLKIRSTKLEDSAMYFCASSEWNNEQFFGPGTRLTVL.

This clonotype was observed at least ten times. The chain joins TRBV27 to TRBJ2-1; 9 bases align to TRBD2. The J segment lost 13 bases and the V segment lost 7 bases, leaving 8 bases of the junction unmatched. The CDR3 has 12 amino acids. Germline V lookup: CDR1 MNHEY, CDR2 SMNVEV (reference sequence). The CDR3 coding sequence is TGTGCCAGCAAAGTTAGCGGGAGACGTCAGTTCTTC. Translated: CASKVSGRRQFF.